These 32 T cell receptor beta chains were all obtained from the same sample, sequenced in a study of T cell repertoires in cytomegalovirus infection. TCRdb recomputed calls from the reads with MiXCR, one row per CDR3 protein. The table includes 200,000 or so distinct CDR3 sequences, roughly 30% detected once. The sample was PBMCs. The receptor set was obtained from a human donor in good health (CMV status not recorded). Some clones in this sample may be carry-over from other donors' samples.

This chain links TRBV6-2 or TRBV6-3 with TRBJ1-1; no clear D gene. The V gene's germline CDR1 is MNHEY and CDR2 SVGEGT. V dropped 5 bases and J dropped 0 bases, with 13 bases sitting between them. The CDR3 loop spans 15 amino acids. The CDR3 protein is CASSPPGGLNTEAFF. The CDR3 region has the DNA TGTGCCAGCAGTCCCCCCGGCGGATTGAACACTGAAGCTTTCTTT.

The chain joins TRBV3-1 to TRBJ2-1; D is perhaps TRBD1 (5 bases). Per germline, CDR1 LGHDT and CDR2 YNNKEL (reference sequence). This CDR3 contains 14 residues. V gave up 0 bases and J gave up 10 bases, with 13 bases separating them. This CDR3 is CASSQDLTRVEQFF. The DNA for the CDR3 is TGTGCCAGCAGCCAAGATCTAACCAGGGTCGAGCAGTTCTTC.

The rearrangement links TRBV20-1 to TRBJ2-6; maybe TRBD1 (6 bases). The CDR3 length is 16 residues. Germline V CDR1 and CDR2: DFQATT, SNEGSKA (reference sequence). Deletions cut 4 bases from V and 4 bases from J, with 17 bases between. CDR3 in amino acids: CSATGRGVAGANVLTF. In DNA, the CDR3 is TGCAGTGCTACTGGCAGGGGAGTAGCGGGGGCCAACGTCCTGACTTTC.

The chain recombines TRBV20-1 with TRBJ1-1; 7 positions match TRBD1. CDR1 is DFQATT, CDR2 SNEGSKA, per germline (reference sequence). The CDR3 is made up of 13 amino acids. Germline trimming cut 5 bases from V and 7 bases from J; bases unmatched to any gene: 10. The CDR3 reads CSALLTRDSEAFF. CDR3 DNA: TGCAGTGCTCTCCTGACCCGGGACAGTGAAGCTTTCTTT.

This clonotype has ten or more counts. V usage is TRBV7-9 and J usage is TRBJ1-5; 7 positions match TRBD1. V was clipped by 5 bases and J by 3 bases; unmatched bases: 10. The CDR3 is 16 residues long. From germline, CDR1 is SEHNR and CDR2 FQNEAQ (reference sequence). CDR3: CASSPGQDGSNQPQHF. CDR3 in DNA: TGTGCCAGCAGCCCCGGACAGGACGGATCCAATCAGCCCCAGCATTTT.

CDR3 amino acids: CATSLRTGNGEKLFF. CDR3 nucleotides: TGTGCCACCAGCTTACGGACAGGGAATGGCGAAAAACTGTTTTTT. The V gene is TRBV15, the J gene TRBJ1-4, with 8 bases matching TRBD1. V was clipped by 5 bases and J by 8 bases; unmatched bases: 10. The CDR3 runs 15 residues. Germline loops: CDR1 LNHNV, CDR2 YYDKDF (reference sequence).

The chain employs TRBV12-3 or TRBV12-4 and TRBJ1-1, with D uncertain. V was pared by 6 bases and J by 7 bases, with 9 bases between. The CDR3 runs 11 residues. The CDR3 DNA reads as TGTGCCAGCAGCTTGGGTATTGAAGCTTTCTTT. Its translation: CASSLGIEAFF.

CDR3 protein: CASSSPWSGQVLSDTQYF. DNA for the CDR3: TGTGCCAGCAGCTCTCCTTGGTCGGGACAGGTTCTTTCAGATACGCAGTATTTT. V usage is TRBV7-2 and J usage is TRBJ2-3, with 8 bases fitting TRBD1. V was pared by 4 bases and J by 4 bases, with 16 bases of the junction left unmatched. CDR1 and CDR2 (germline): SGHTA, FQGNSA. This CDR3 is 18 amino acids long.

The chain couples TRBV7-9 to TRBJ1-5; unclear D gene. V dropped 10 bases and J dropped 2 bases, with 15 bases sitting between them. The CDR3 is made up of 14 amino acids. The germline CDR1 and CDR2 sequences are SEHNR and FQNEAQ (reference sequence). CDR3 amino acids: CAKNWAPCNQPQHF. CDR3 DNA: TGTGCCAAAAACTGGGCGCCTTGCAATCAGCCCCAGCATTTT.

This chain connects TRBV19 to TRBJ1-5, with 9 bases that match TRBD1. Germline V CDR1 and CDR2: LNHDA, SQIVND (reference sequence). The CDR3 loop spans 16 amino acids. V shed 8 bases and J 0 bases; nucleotides not matched to a gene: 8. The CDR3 sequence: CASELGTGNSNQPQHF. DNA for the CDR3: TGTGCCAGTGAGTTGGGGACAGGGAATAGCAATCAGCCCCAGCATTTT.

This CDR3 reads CASSSGSTEAFF. In nucleotides, the CDR3 is TGTGCCAGCAGTTCCGGTTCCACTGAAGCTTTCTTT. The chain carries TRBV12-3 or TRBV12-4 and TRBJ1-1; D is uncertain. CDR3 length equals 12 residues. The V end was cut by 4 bases, the J end by 4 bases, with 7 bases between.

This clonotype appeared many times. The genes are TRBV7-2 and TRBJ2-2; TRBD2 is a possible D gene (7 bases). CDR3 size: 16 residues. V was trimmed by 1 base and J by 2 bases, leaving 11 bases between them. The germline V gene has CDR1 SGHTA and CDR2 FQGNSA. In nucleotides, the CDR3 is TGTGCCAGCAGCTTAGGGGGGGGGCCCAACACCGGGGAGCTGTTTTTT. This translates into CASSLGGGPNTGELFF. Full variable domain (remainder filled in from reference TRBV7-2 and TRBJ2-2): GAGVSQSPSNKVTEKGKDVELRCDPISGHTALYWYRQSLGQGLEFLIYFQGNSAPDKSGLPSDRFSAERTGGSVSTLTIQRTQQEDSAVYLCASSLGGGPNTGELFFGEGSRLTVL.

The V gene is TRBV14, the J gene TRBJ1-1; TRBD1 is a possible D gene (6 bases). CDR3 length: 15 amino acids. CDR1 SGHDN and CDR2 FVKESK come from the germline V gene. The germline V and J ends were trimmed by 4 bases and 4 bases, with 16 bases remaining between them. This CDR3 reads CASSRGREQGTEAFF. In DNA form, the CDR3 reads TGTGCCAGCAGCCGCGGTAGGGAACAGGGCACTGAAGCTTTCTTT.

The chain links TRBV6-6 to TRBJ2-1, with 12 bases aligning to TRBD2. After removal of 7 bases from V and 7 bases from J, the junction contained 14 bases not matched to a gene. CDR3 length equals 17 residues. The germline V gene has CDR1 MNHNY and CDR2 SVGAGI (reference sequence). For the CDR3, the DNA is TGTGCCAGCACCCTCCAAACTAGCGGGGGGCTTATAAATGAGCAGTTCTTC. Its protein product is CASTLQTSGGLINEQFF.

This clonotype has a handful of counts. This chain joins TRBV12-3 or TRBV12-4 and TRBJ2-7, with D possibly matching TRBD1 (6 bases). There are 14 residues in the CDR3. V lost 7 bases and J lost 0, with 13 bases in between. CDR3 sequence (DNA): TGTGCCAGCACCCTCGACAGGAGCTCCTACGAGCAGTACTTC. It yields the protein CASTLDRSSYEQYF.

This clonotype has just a few counts. The genes are TRBV2 and TRBJ2-4; D is unclear. V gave up 1 base and J gave up 3 bases, with 10 bases separating them. The CDR3 is made up of 15 amino acids. Germline-derived CDR1 and CDR2 are SNHLY and FYNNEI. CDR3 sequence (DNA): TGTGCCAGCAGTGAAGGGGGAATGGTCAAAAACATTCAGTACTTC. Residues: CASSEGGMVKNIQYF.

This clonotype was counted between two and nine times. The CDR3 here is CASSYNTGDFYTGELFF. CDR3 DNA sequence: TGTGCCAGCAGTTACAACACAGGGGATTTCTATACCGGGGAGCTGTTTTTT. The chain joins TRBV12-3 or TRBV12-4 to TRBJ2-2; 7 nucleotides match TRBD1. Losses at the gene ends were 4 bases for V and 5 bases for J; bases not matched to a gene: 13. The CDR3 extends over 17 amino acids.

This clonotype has at least ten counts. This rearrangement joins TRBV7-8 to TRBJ1-1; 7 positions agree with TRBD1. Germline V gene sequence: CDR1 SGHVS, CDR2 FQNEAQ. With 1 base clipped from V and 3 bases from J, the junction kept 2 bases outside the gene matches. CDR3 length equals 14 residues. CDR3 in DNA: TGTGCCAGCAGCTTAGGACAGGGCCACACTGAAGCTTTCTTT. Translation gives CASSLGQGHTEAFF.

The table lists this clonotype with a few counts. V usage is TRBV6-6 and J usage is TRBJ2-1; 10 bases align to TRBD2. This CDR3 contains 16 residues. Germline trimming cut 6 bases from V and 0 bases from J; bases unmatched to any gene: 5. The germline CDR1 and CDR2 sequences are MNHNY and SVGAGI (reference sequence). The CDR3 is CASSPSGGASYNEQFF. The CDR3 bases are TGTGCCAGCAGCCCCAGCGGGGGGGCCTCCTACAATGAGCAGTTCTTC.

This clonotype was detected a few times. The chain has TRBV5-1 and TRBJ2-1; D possibly corresponds to TRBD2 (6 bases). The germline CDR1 and CDR2 sequences are SGHRS and YFSETQ. The CDR3 is 15 residues long. The ends were cut back, 4 bases at V and 4 bases at J, with 15 bases in the middle. The DNA for the CDR3 is TGCGCCAGCAGCCCTGGGGACTCCTCGTACAATGAGCAGTTCTTC. Its protein product is CASSPGDSSYNEQFF.

This rearrangement joins TRBV6-8 to TRBJ1-3, with 8 positions matching TRBD1. Germline lookup yields CDR1 MNHGY and CDR2 SAAAGT. Trimming removed 4 bases from V and 4 bases from J; junction bases left unmatched: 15. The CDR3 loop spans 18 amino acids. This CDR3 is CASSLAGGIPSTGNTIYF. The CDR3 nucleotides are TGTGCCAGCAGTTTAGCAGGGGGCATTCCTTCGACGGGAAACACCATATATTTT.

The DNA of the CDR3 is TGTGCCAGCGGAGACACAGATACGCAGTATTTT. This codes for CASGDTDTQYF. The chain links TRBV24-1 to TRBJ2-3; D is unclear. Germline V lookup: CDR1 KGHDR, CDR2 SFDVKD. The CDR3 is 11 residues long. V lost 11 bases and J 2 bases, leaving 7 bases between the germline ends.

This clonotype was observed a handful of times. The chain recombines TRBV20-1 with TRBJ2-3; 9 positions match TRBD2. From germline, CDR1 is DFQATT and CDR2 SNEGSKA (reference sequence). The CDR3 extends over 15 amino acids. V was clipped by 5 bases and J by 2 bases; unmatched bases: 8. The CDR3 nucleotides are TGCAGTGCTGTAATAGCGGGGGCCCTCACAGATACGCAGTATTTT. Translating gives CSAVIAGALTDTQYF.

At least ten counts were recorded for this clonotype. V and J are TRBV7-2 and TRBJ1-2, with D perhaps matching TRBD1 (5 bases). The ends were cut back, 5 bases at V and 6 bases at J, with 16 bases in the middle. The length of the CDR3 is 14 residues. CDR1 and CDR2 from the germline V gene are SGHTA and FQGNSA. The CDR3 protein is CASSPLGGTHGYTF. As DNA, the CDR3 is TGTGCCAGCAGCCCCCTGGGTGGGACCCATGGCTACACCTTC.

The chain uses TRBV6-6 and TRBJ2-1; 9 bases map to TRBD1. CDR3 length: 16 amino acids. Germline V gene data show CDR1 as MNHNY and CDR2 as SVGAGI (reference sequence). V lost 7 bases, J lost 3 bases, and 10 bases stayed unmatched. CDR3 sequence reads: CASTIRTGENYNEQFF. The CDR3 DNA follows: TGTGCCAGCACCATCCGGACAGGGGAGAACTACAATGAGCAGTTCTTC.

At least ten counts were recorded for this clonotype. The CDR3 loop reads CASSVGQGADGELFF. The DNA of the CDR3 is TGTGCCAGCAGCGTCGGACAGGGGGCAGACGGGGAGCTGTTTTTT. The chain carries TRBV11-2 and TRBJ2-2; 11 bases are shared with TRBD1. The CDR3 extends over 15 amino acids. J was trimmed by 7 bases and V by 5 bases; bases with no gene match: 6. In germline, CDR1 is SGHAT, CDR2 FQNNGV. The full variable domain, rest sourced from reference TRBV11-2 and TRBJ2-2, is EAGVAQSPRYKIIEKRQSVAFWCNPISGHATLYWYQQILGQGPKLLIQFQNNGVVDDSQLPKDRFSAERLKGVDSTLKIQPAKLEDSAVYLCASSVGQGADGELFFGEGSRLTVL.

About this clonotype: The junction shows a germline mismatch at one end, possibly a read error. The gene calls are TRBV29-1 and TRBJ1-5; D is undetermined. Germline V lookup: CDR1 SQVTM, CDR2 ANQGSEA. The length of the CDR3 is 13 residues. CDR3 protein: CSVGISQNQPQDF. CDR3 nucleotide sequence: TGCAGCGTCGGGATCTCCCAAAATCAGCCCCAGGATTTT. Supplemented by reference TRBV29-1 and TRBJ1-5, the full variable domain reads SAVISQKPSRDICQRGTSLTIQCQVDSQVTMMFWYRQQPGQSLTLIATANQGSEATYESGFVIDKFPISRPNLTFSTLTVSNMSPEDSSIYLCSVGISQNQPQDFGDGTRLSIL.

The chain employs TRBV12-3 or TRBV12-4 and TRBJ1-3; 7 nucleotides agree with TRBD1. After removal of 5 bases from V and 0 bases from J, the junction contained 10 bases not matched to a gene. The CDR3 runs 17 residues. The CDR3 DNA reads as TGTGCCAGCAGTCGTCCGGGACAGTTTTTCTCTGGAAACACCATATATTTT. This translates into CASSRPGQFFSGNTIYF.

The chain has TRBV5-1 and TRBJ1-1; D may be TRBD1 (6 bases). The V and J ends lost 0 bases and 11 bases respectively, with 20 bases between them. CDR3 length equals 15 residues. The germline gives CDR1 SGHRS, CDR2 YFSETQ. The CDR3 sequence: CASSLGFYSGADAFF. The CDR3 nucleotides read TGCGCCAGCAGCTTGGGTTTTTATTCAGGGGCGGATGCTTTCTTT.

The chain uses TRBV7-9 and TRBJ1-4, with D hard to call. The CDR3 runs 12 residues. Germline V gene data show CDR1 as SEHNR and CDR2 as FQNEAQ (reference sequence). Trimming cost V 5 bases and J 3 bases, with 4 bases left between them. This CDR3 is CASSHSNEKLFF. In DNA, the CDR3 is TGTGCCAGCAGCCATTCTAATGAAAAACTGTTTTTT.

Notes on this clonotype: A much larger clonotype is one base distant, so this may be a read error. The chain recombines TRBV7-6 with TRBJ1-5; D uncertain. This CDR3 is 13 amino acids long. Trimming took off 3 bases at V and 3 bases at J, with 6 bases between the two ends. Germline-derived CDR1 and CDR2 are SGHVS and FNYEAQ. CDR3 nucleotides: TGTGCCAGCAGCTTCGAGGACAATCAGCCCCAGCATTTT. Translating gives CASSFEDNQPQHF. The full variable domain, its missing parts supplied by reference TRBV7-6 and TRBJ1-5, is GAGVSQSPRYKVTKRGQDVALRCDPISGHVSLYWYRQALGQGPEFLTYFNYEAQQDKSGLPNDRFSAERPEGSISTLTIQRTEQRDSAMYRCASSFEDNQPQHFGDGTRLSIL.

The rearrangement joins TRBV20-1 to TRBJ2-5; 13 bases are a match to TRBD2. The length of the CDR3 is 16 residues. V gave up 6 bases and J gave up 5 bases; unmatched junction bases: 12. Looked up from germline, CDR1 is DFQATT and CDR2 is SNEGSKA (reference sequence). CDR3 loop: CSAPQRTSGGGETQYF. CDR3 DNA sequence: TGCAGTGCGCCACAAAGGACTAGCGGGGGAGGGGAGACCCAGTACTTC.